These T cell receptor beta chains were read from a single sample in a study of blood T cell repertoires in COVID-19. Sequenced by immunoSEQ multiplex PCR; TCRdb stores in-frame clones only, minus some. The repertoire holds 65,000 to 90,000 clones, with around 87% as singletons. The sequenced sample consisted of peripheral blood. These receptors all come from a woman in her forties or fifties with active or convalescent COVID-19. CDR3s include the opening cysteine and the closing phenylalanine or tryptophan. The D gene is left open where the match is weak. Clone sizes are given selectively: once, few, many, or a class where the clone is expanded.

cdr3_aa,cdr3_nt,d_call,clone_size,v_call,j_call
CASSQIRTEETEAFF,TGCGCCAGCAGCCAAATACGGACGGAGGAGACTGAAGCTTTCTTT,.,.,TRBV5-1,TRBJ1-1
CASSFARGGSYEQYF,TGCGCCAGCAGCTTCGCAAGGGGGGGTTCCTACGAGCAGTACTTC,.,.,TRBV5-1,TRBJ2-7
CASSLLTHEQYF,TGTGCCAGCAGCTTATTAACACACGAGCAGTACTTC,.,.,TRBV11-2,TRBJ2-7
CAISSGAREPQHF,TGTGCCATCAGTTCAGGCGCCAGGGAGCCCCAGCATTTT,.,once,TRBV10-3,TRBJ1-5
CASSLTVGGITEAFF,TGTGCCAGCAGCTTGACAGTGGGGGGGATCACTGAAGCTTTCTTT,.,.,TRBV7-2,TRBJ1-1
CAIRTPERGTYEQYF,TGTGCCATCAGGACCCCCGAGCGGGGGACTTACGAGCAGTACTTC,TRBD2,.,TRBV10-3,TRBJ2-7
CASTLSGIPGELFF,TGTGCCAGCACCCTTTCAGGGATTCCCGGGGAGCTGTTTTTT,.,few,TRBV9,TRBJ2-2
CASSFRLAGNNEQFF,TGTGCCAGCAGCTTCCGACTAGCGGGGAACAATGAGCAGTTCTTC,TRBD2,.,TRBV7-2,TRBJ2-1
CASSLVREDTQYF,TGTGCCAGCAGCTTAGTGCGGGAAGATACGCAGTATTTT,.,.,TRBV7-9,TRBJ2-3
CASRRAGEKLFF,TGCGCCAGCAGGAGGGCCGGTGAAAAACTGTTTTTT,.,.,TRBV4-1,TRBJ1-4
CASSISRNQPQHF,TGTGCCAGTAGTATCTCGAGGAATCAGCCCCAGCATTTT,.,once,TRBV19,TRBJ1-5
CASSLEQGASGNTIYF,TGTGCCAGCAGCCTCGAACAGGGGGCTTCTGGAAACACCATATATTTT,TRBD1,many,TRBV2,TRBJ1-3
CASSPGTGPGNTIYF,TGTGCCAGCAGCCCCGGGACAGGGCCAGGAAACACCATATATTTT,TRBD1,.,TRBV5-8,TRBJ1-3
CASSSNGYEQYF,TGTGCCAGCAGCTCCAACGGTTACGAGCAGTACTTC,.,.,TRBV7-9,TRBJ2-7
CASKTSGMGYGYTF,TGTGCCAGCAAGACCTCAGGGATGGGCTATGGCTACACCTTC,.,.,TRBV6-6,TRBJ1-2
CASSWDSLNGAFF,TGTGCCAGCAGCTGGGACAGCCTCAATGGAGCTTTCTTT,TRBD1,.,TRBV11-1,TRBJ1-1
CASSQDWEGQGYGYTF,TGTGCCAGCAGCCAAGATTGGGAGGGACAGGGCTATGGCTACACCTTC,TRBD1,.,TRBV4-2,TRBJ1-2
CASSLAWGQGPTYEQYF,TGTGCCAGCAGCTTAGCGTGGGGACAGGGGCCGACCTACGAGCAGTACTTC,TRBD1,.,TRBV7-2,TRBJ2-7
CASRDRENTEAFF,TGTGCCAGCAGGGATCGGGAGAACACTGAAGCTTTCTTT,.,few,TRBV6-4,TRBJ1-1
CASSPRGGRDPSEQYF,TGTGCCAGCAGCCCTAGGGGGGGGCGCGATCCATCCGAGCAGTACTTC,.,.,TRBV7-2,TRBJ2-7
CASRTGAYEQYF,TGTGCCAGCAGAACAGGGGCCTACGAGCAGTACTTC,TRBD1,.,TRBV27,TRBJ2-7
CASSIVSGEETQYF,TGTGCCAGTAGTATAGTCTCAGGGGAAGAGACCCAGTACTTC,.,.,TRBV19,TRBJ2-5
CASSLDGGRNTEAFF,TGTGCCAGCAGCTTAGATGGTGGGAGGAACACTGAAGCTTTCTTT,.,.,TRBV7-9,TRBJ1-1
CASSPWGDPGELFF,TGTGCCAGTAGCCCATGGGGGGATCCCGGGGAGCTGTTTTTT,.,.,TRBV19,TRBJ2-2
CASSPMLVAGGPVGANVLTF,TGTGCCAGCAGTCCCATGCTGGTAGCGGGGGGGCCCGTTGGGGCCAACGTCCTGACTTTC,TRBD2,.,TRBV27,TRBJ2-6